These 18 T cell receptor beta chains came from one sample sequenced in a study of cytomegalovirus exposure and HLA in healthy donors. Primers included in the PCR were 60 Vbeta and 13 Jbeta primers. Only in-frame clones appear in the TCRdb table, and some are missing; sequencing was by immunoSEQ multiplex PCR. This repertoire shows more than 130,000 clones, around 78% found once; its top ten account for 2.8%. Sample: PBMCs. The receptors were sampled from a male donor in good health and CMV-seronegative.

The chain recombines TRBV10-3 with TRBJ2-7; D not certain. This CDR3 has 15 amino acids. Germline V gene data show CDR1 as ENHRY and CDR2 as SYGVKD. The V end lost 0 bases, the J end lost 0 bases, and 9 bases lay between the germline ends. The CDR3 here is CAISESGRHSYEQYF. Here the CDR3 DNA reads TGTGCCATCAGTGAGTCGGGCAGGCACTCCTACGAGCAGTACTTC.

The chain is built from TRBV2 and TRBJ1-1; D gene uncertain. The V end lost 3 bases, the J end lost 5 bases, and 13 bases lay between the germline ends. The CDR3 sequence is 14 residues long. Germline lookup yields CDR1 SNHLY and CDR2 FYNNEI. CDR3: CASSESRGSTEAFF. For the CDR3, the DNA is TGTGCCAGCAGTGAGTCCCGGGGTTCGACTGAAGCTTTCTTT.

This clone showed up just a few times. The chain couples TRBV5-1 to TRBJ2-1; TRBD2 matches 10 bases. The CDR3 has 14 residues. Unmatched junction bases numbered 5, after V lost 4 bases and J lost 7 bases. CDR1 is SGHRS, CDR2 YFSETQ, per germline. The CDR3 sequence: CASSPLAGVNEQFF. DNA of the CDR3: TGCGCCAGCAGCCCTCTAGCGGGAGTAAATGAGCAGTTCTTC.

The chain has TRBV7-9 and TRBJ2-7; 7 bases agree with TRBD1. Germline CDR1 and CDR2: SEHNR and FQNEAQ (reference sequence). Trimming at V came to 3 bases and at J to 6 bases, leaving 2 bases not matched to a gene. The CDR3 sequence is 12 residues long. The DNA for the CDR3 is TGTGCCAGCAGCTTTCAGGGGGTCGAGCAGTACTTC. Encoded protein: CASSFQGVEQYF.

This clone was picked up one time. The rearrangement uses TRBV11-2 and TRBJ2-2, with a weak D call TRBD2 (6 bases). V was pared by 0 bases and J by 4 bases, with 21 bases between. CDR1 SGHAT and CDR2 FQNNGV come from the germline V gene. The CDR3 runs to 19 residues. CDR3 in DNA: TGTGCCAGCAGCTTAGATCGAGTGGGACTGGGAACGGCCACCGGGGAGCTGTTTTTT. Its protein is CASSLDRVGLGTATGELFF.

The sample holds a few counts of this clone. The genes are TRBV7-2 and TRBJ1-2; 9 bases line up with TRBD1. Germline CDR1 is SGHTA and CDR2 is FQGNSA. The length of the CDR3 is 15 residues. Germline trimming cut 4 bases from V and 8 bases from J; bases unmatched to any gene: 11. The CDR3 DNA is TGTGCCAGCAGCTCGCGCCTGGACAGGGGCTACGGCTACACCTTC. The encoded protein is CASSSRLDRGYGYTF.

This clone came up once. The DNA of the CDR3 is TGTGCCAGCAGTGAATTTAACAGGGGGCTTAAGAACACTGAAGCTTTCTTT. Its translation is CASSEFNRGLKNTEAFF. The chain links TRBV25-1 to TRBJ1-1; TRBD1 agrees at 9 bases. This CDR3 region has 17 residues. Per germline, CDR1 MGHDK and CDR2 SYGVNS. Trimming took 1 base from V and 1 from J; bases not matched to a gene: 7.

This clone was seen only a few times. The chain recombines TRBV6-1 with TRBJ1-6; 7 nucleotides agree with TRBD1. V was clipped by 5 bases and J by 7 bases; unmatched bases: 5. The CDR3 totals 14 residues. Germline loops: CDR1 MNHNS, CDR2 SASEGT. The CDR3 DNA is TGTGCCAGCAGTCCCGGGACAGAGAATTCACCCCTCCACTTT. It encodes CASSPGTENSPLHF.

Of note for this clone: Relative to the germline gene, one junction end is altered; a read error may explain this. The chain uses TRBV5-4 and TRBJ2-7; maybe TRBD1 (6 bases). Germline CDR1 and CDR2: SGHNT and YYREEE (reference sequence). The CDR3 consists of 15 residues. CDR3 DNA: TGTTCCAGCAGCTTTAGACGCACAGGGCTCTACGAGCAGTACTTC. Translating it yields CSSSFRRTGLYEQYF. The whole variable domain, filled in from reference TRBV5-4 and TRBJ2-7, reads ETGVTQSPTHLIKTRGQQVTLRCSSQSGHNTVSWYQQALGQGPQFIFQYYREEENGRGNFPPRFSGLQFPNYSSELNVNALELDDSALYLCSSSFRRTGLYEQYFGPGTRLTVT.

In this sample, this clone turned up once. The chain joins TRBV9 to TRBJ2-3; weak D call: TRBD2 (5 bases). The V and J ends lost 0 bases and 1 base respectively, with 12 bases between them. From germline, CDR1 is SGDLS and CDR2 YYNGEE. The CDR3 length is 16 residues. CDR3: CASSVEVGAGTDTQYF. CDR3 DNA: TGTGCCAGCAGCGTAGAAGTGGGAGCTGGCACAGATACGCAGTATTTT. Based on the CDR3 plus reference TRBV9 and TRBJ2-3, the full variable domain is DSGVTQTPKHLITATGQRVTLRCSPRSGDLSVYWYQQSLDQGLQFLIQYYNGEERAKGNILERFSAQQFPDLHSELNLSSLELGDSALYFCASSVEVGAGTDTQYFGPGTRLTVL.

This sequence joins TRBV7-8 and TRBJ2-7, with TRBD1 matching 8 bases. The trim removed 3 bases at V and 7 bases at J, leaving 5 bases unmatched. CDR1 is SGHVS and CDR2 is FQNEAQ in the germline V gene. This CDR3 is built from 13 residues. Here the CDR3 reads CASSFDRGGEQYF. CDR3 bases: TGTGCCAGCAGCTTCGACAGGGGTGGAGAGCAGTACTTC.

The rearrangement joins TRBV5-1 to TRBJ2-7; tentatively, D is TRBD2 (6 bases). The length of the CDR3 is 15 residues. V dropped 0 bases and J dropped 4 bases, with 14 bases sitting between them. Germline V gene sequence: CDR1 SGHRS, CDR2 YFSETQ. The CDR3 is CASSLEGTGGYEQYF. CDR3 bases: TGCGCCAGCAGCTTGGAAGGGACTGGGGGGTACGAGCAGTACTTC.

This clone came up once. V and J are TRBV4-2 and TRBJ1-2; 10 nucleotides line up with TRBD1. CDR3 length equals 18 residues. V dropped 0 bases and J dropped 0; count of bases not matched to a gene: 7. Germline CDR1 LGHNA, CDR2 YNFKEQ. The CDR3 here is CASSQDPPGTGANYGYTF. Written as DNA, the CDR3 is TGTGCCAGCAGCCAAGATCCACCCGGGACAGGGGCTAACTATGGCTACACCTTC.

The rearrangement links TRBV19 to TRBJ1-6; TRBD1 matches 9 bases. V was pared by 8 bases and J by 10 bases, with 9 bases of the junction left unmatched. The CDR3 sequence is 14 residues long. CDR1 is LNHDA and CDR2 is SQIVND in the germline V gene (reference sequence). The CDR3 sequence is CASQMDRGYSPLHF. The CDR3 DNA reads TGTGCCAGTCAAATGGACAGGGGATACTCACCCCTCCACTTT.

CDR3 sequence reads: CASSQGAQREQYF. The DNA of the CDR3 is TGCGCCAGCAGCCAAGGGGCCCAACGCGAGCAGTACTTC. J is TRBJ2-7 and V is TRBV4-1; D unclear. Germline values: CDR1 MGHRA, CDR2 YSYEKL. The CDR3 is 13 amino acids. V dropped 1 base and J dropped 6 bases, with 10 bases sitting between them.

With regard to this clone: Other DNA sequences of this sample code for an identical CDR3. V is TRBV19 and J is TRBJ2-7, with D hard to call. Germline V gene sequence: CDR1 LNHDA, CDR2 SQIVND (reference sequence). V was shortened by 2 bases and J by 2 bases, with 4 bases between the two germline ends. This CDR3 is 12 amino acids long. In DNA, the CDR3 is TGTGCCAGTAGTATAAGCCCCTACGAGCAGTACTTC. Protein product: CASSISPYEQYF.

CDR3 sequence: CASSIDWGDSDLNTEAFF. In DNA, the CDR3 is TGTGCCAGTAGTATAGACTGGGGAGACTCAGACCTTAACACTGAAGCTTTCTTT. This chain joins TRBV19 and TRBJ1-1; D is undetermined. Trimming shortened V by 0 bases and J by 2 bases, and 19 bases separated the two germline ends. The CDR3 spans 18 residues. Germline lookup yields CDR1 LNHDA and CDR2 SQIVND (reference sequence).

In its sample, this clone ranks as medium-sized (0.01 to 0.1%). V and J are TRBV7-2 and TRBJ2-7; D gene ambiguous. From germline, CDR1 is SGHTA and CDR2 FQGNSA. Trimming took 5 bases from V and 2 from J, leaving 13 bases between them. This CDR3 region has 14 residues. CDR3 region: CASSPSVVTYEQYF. Here the CDR3 DNA reads TGTGCCAGCAGCCCGTCTGTCGTTACCTACGAGCAGTACTTC.